One and the same sample provided the 32 T cell receptor beta chains below, sequenced in a study of identical twins. TCRdb ran MiXCR on the 5' RACE reads and lists one entry per CDR3 protein. The data show around 960,000 distinct CDR3 sequences, about 12% seen once. The sample was also linked to a second study, of yellow fever vaccine responses in identical twins.

The sequenced sample consisted of PBMCs. The receptors stem from a woman between 18 and 29 years old in good health.

The table lists this clonotype with a few counts. This chain uses TRBV3-1 with TRBJ1-1; no firm D call. The CDR3 sequence is 15 residues long. Germline-derived CDR1 and CDR2 are LGHDT and YNNKEL (reference sequence). V lost 0 bases, J lost 4 bases, and 12 bases lay in between. This CDR3 reads CASSQDLVAGTEAFF. The CDR3 DNA follows: TGTGCCAGCAGCCAAGATCTAGTGGCGGGCACTGAAGCTTTCTTT. The full variable domain, rest sourced from reference TRBV3-1 and TRBJ1-1, is DTAVSQTPKYLVTQMGNDKSIKCEQNLGHDTMYWYKQDSKKFLKIMFSYNNKELIINETVPNRFSPKSPDKAHLNLHINSLELGDSAVYFCASSQDLVAGTEAFFGQGTRLTVV.

The CDR3 nucleotides are TGTGCCAGCAGCCAAGATCTCGGGACTAGCGGGAGAGTAACAGATACGCAGTATTTT. Encoded protein: CASSQDLGTSGRVTDTQYF. The chain has TRBV4-2 and TRBJ2-3, with 14 positions matching TRBD2. Trimming took 0 bases from V and 3 from J; bases not matched to a gene: 8. This CDR3 spans 19 amino acids. Germline lookup yields CDR1 LGHNA and CDR2 YNFKEQ.

Ten or more counts support this clonotype. The chain uses TRBV7-2 and TRBJ1-2; TRBD1 aligns across 7 bases. CDR1 and CDR2 from the germline V gene are SGHTA and FQGNSA. This CDR3 comprises 13 residues. The V and J ends lost 3 bases and 6 bases, in that order; junction bases with no gene match: 4. CDR3 DNA sequence: TGTGCCAGCAGCTTTAGACAGGGTGATGGCTACACCTTC. Translated: CASSFRQGDGYTF.

The chain combines TRBV12-3 or TRBV12-4 with TRBJ2-1, with D unresolved. CDR3 size: 15 residues. V dropped 3 bases and J dropped 7 bases, with 16 bases sitting between them. CDR3 sequence reads: CASSFMRIRENEQFF. In DNA, the CDR3 is TGTGCCAGCAGTTTTATGAGGATTAGGGAAAATGAGCAGTTCTTC.

J is TRBJ2-4 and V is TRBV6-1; 7 positions agree with TRBD2. CDR1 is MNHNS and CDR2 is SASEGT in the germline V gene. The CDR3 extends over 15 amino acids. Trimming removed 6 bases from V and 5 bases from J; junction bases left unmatched: 10. CDR3 in amino acids: CASSPEGGAQNIQYF. As DNA, the CDR3 is TGTGCCAGCAGCCCCGAGGGAGGGGCCCAAAACATTCAGTACTTC.

This clonotype was seen a handful of times. Its ends do not fully match the called genes, so a read error is possible. J is TRBJ1-5 and V is TRBV27; perhaps TRBD1 as D (5 bases). The CDR3 length is 14 residues. Germline V gene data show CDR1 as MNHEY and CDR2 as SMNVEV (reference sequence). CDR3 DNA: TGTGCCAGCAGTACCGGACACCCCAATCAGCCCGAGCATTTT. Protein: CASSTGHPNQPEHF.

The rearrangement joins TRBV7-9 to TRBJ2-7; TRBD1 might be the D (5 bases). The length of the CDR3 is 15 residues. Germline V gene sequence: CDR1 SEHNR, CDR2 FQNEAQ (reference sequence). Trimming cost V 5 bases and J 2 bases, with 16 bases left between them. The CDR3 nucleotides are TGTGCCAGCAGCCCAAGTCCGGACAAGCCCTACGAGCAGTACGTC. Amino acid sequence: CASSPSPDKPYEQYV.

This clonotype appeared a few times. The chain carries TRBV29-1 and TRBJ2-7; tentatively, D is TRBD1 (6 bases). V was trimmed by 0 bases and J by 6 bases, leaving 12 bases between them. Germline V gene sequence: CDR1 SQVTM, CDR2 ANQGSEA. This CDR3 region has 13 residues. The CDR3 DNA is TGCAGCGTTGAAGACCTGGGGGCAGGCGAGCAGTACTTC. Translation: CSVEDLGAGEQYF.

The rearrangement joins TRBV18 to TRBJ1-2, with D possibly TRBD1 on 6 matching bases. Germline CDR1 reads KGHSH; CDR2 reads LQKENI. Deletions cut 2 bases from V and 0 bases from J, with 10 bases between. The CDR3 totals 15 residues. CDR3: CASSPGGYPNYGYTF. The CDR3 coding sequence is TGTGCCAGCTCACCAGGGGGCTATCCTAACTATGGCTACACCTTC. Full variable domain (rest looked up from reference TRBV18 and TRBJ1-2): NAGVMQNPRHLVRRRGQEARLRCSPMKGHSHVYWYRQLPEEGLKFMVYLQKENIIDESGMPKERFSAEFPKEGPSILRIQQVVRGDSAAYFCASSPGGYPNYGYTFGSGTRLTVV.

The gene calls are TRBV9 and TRBJ2-5; 8 bases align to TRBD2. Germline V lookup: CDR1 SGDLS, CDR2 YYNGEE. The CDR3 totals 16 residues. V gave up 0 bases and J gave up 4 bases; unmatched junction bases: 8. CDR3: CASSVAPGLERETQYF. CDR3 nucleotides: TGTGCCAGCAGCGTAGCCCCGGGACTAGAAAGAGAGACCCAGTACTTC.

This chain uses TRBV20-1 with TRBJ2-7, with a tentative D call TRBD1 (6 bases). This CDR3 is 13 amino acids long. V was clipped by 5 bases and J by 2 bases, with 13 bases between them. Germline V CDR1 and CDR2: DFQATT, SNEGSKA (reference sequence). CDR3 residues: CSAGRGWAYEQYF. CDR3 nucleotide sequence: TGCAGTGCTGGCAGGGGATGGGCCTACGAGCAGTACTTC.

V usage is TRBV24-1 and J usage is TRBJ2-2, with D tentatively TRBD1 or TRBD2 (6 bases each). In germline, CDR1 is KGHDR, CDR2 SFDVKD. CDR3 length: 14 amino acids. V was shortened by 5 bases and J by 6 bases, with 12 bases between the two germline ends. The CDR3, as DNA: TGTGCCACCAGTGCCGGGGGCGCGGCCGGGGAGCTGTTTTTT. Encoded protein: CATSAGGAAGELFF.

This clonotype was detected ten times or more. The chain employs TRBV7-9 and TRBJ1-1; weak D call: TRBD1 (6 bases). Between the trimmed V and J ends, which lost 1 base and 1 base, there was a span of 10 bases. This CDR3 spans 15 amino acids. Germline CDR1 reads SEHNR; CDR2 reads FQNEAQ (reference sequence). In nucleotides, the CDR3 is TGTGCCAGCAGCTTAGGGGGGCCGTCGAACACTGAAGCTTTCTTT. It is translated as CASSLGGPSNTEAFF.

This clonotype occurred many times. The V gene is TRBV28, the J gene TRBJ2-1; 10 bases are shared with TRBD1. This CDR3 contains 14 residues. The germline V gene has CDR1 MDHEN and CDR2 SYDVKM. V lost 4 bases, J lost 8 bases, and 5 bases stayed unmatched. The CDR3 sequence: CASSWDRGRDEQFF. DNA for the CDR3: TGTGCCAGCAGTTGGGACAGGGGCCGGGATGAGCAGTTCTTC. The whole variable domain, remainder taken from reference TRBV28 and TRBJ2-1, is DVKVTQSSRYLVKRTGEKVFLECVQDMDHENMFWYRQDPGLGLRLIYFSYDVKMKEKGDIPEGYSVSREKKERFSLILESASTNQTSMYLCASSWDRGRDEQFFGPGTRLTVL.

CDR3 DNA: TGTGCCAGCAGCTTGTACGAGACAGGGATGAACACTGAAGCTTTCTTT. It translates to CASSLYETGMNTEAFF. V gene TRBV11-3 combines with J gene TRBJ1-1; TRBD1 matches at 7 bases. Germline V lookup: CDR1 SGHNT, CDR2 YENEEA. This CDR3 is 16 amino acids long. V lost 3 bases and J lost 0; bases outside the gene matches: 7.

The V and J genes are TRBV5-6 and TRBJ2-7; unclear D gene. Trimming took off 1 base at V and 9 bases at J, with 11 bases between the two ends. The germline V gene has CDR1 SGHDT and CDR2 YYEEEE. The CDR3 is 12 amino acids. CDR3 loop: CASSLSSGWQYV. As DNA, the CDR3 is TGTGCCAGCAGCTTGAGTTCTGGGTGGCAGTACGTC.

This rearrangement joins TRBV20-1 to TRBJ2-7; D is possibly TRBD2 (5 bases). Germline V gives CDR1 DFQATT, CDR2 SNEGSKA (reference sequence). The CDR3 consists of 14 residues. The ends were cut back, 6 bases at V and 1 base at J, with 16 bases in the middle. The CDR3 loop reads CSASTGSLSYEQYF. The DNA of the CDR3 is TGCAGTGCCAGCACGGGATCCCTGTCCTACGAGCAGTACTTC.

This chain connects TRBV2 to TRBJ2-1; D may be TRBD1 (6 bases). The CDR3 is 15 amino acids. Looked up from germline, CDR1 is SNHLY and CDR2 is FYNNEI. Trimming stripped 7 bases from V and 9 bases from J, with 22 bases between. DNA for the CDR3: TGTGCCAGCAACTTACAGGGACAACCGTCCGCTGAGCAGTTCTTC. It is translated as CASNLQGQPSAEQFF.

The chain recombines TRBV12-3 or TRBV12-4 with TRBJ2-2; 7 nucleotides match TRBD2. The CDR3 runs to 17 residues. The ends lost 4 bases at V and 5 bases at J; junction bases unmatched: 13. DNA for the CDR3: TGTGCCAGCAGTTCCCATCGGCGGGGAGGGAGAACCGGGGAGCTGTTTTTT. Its translation is CASSSHRRGGRTGELFF.

This clonotype was seen only a few times. J is TRBJ2-7 and V is TRBV12-3 or TRBV12-4; 7 positions match TRBD2. This CDR3 region has 16 residues. V lost 3 bases, J lost 5 bases, and 13 bases stayed unmatched. Here the CDR3 reads CASSLRRRSGTDEQYF. Written as DNA, the CDR3 is TGTGCCAGCAGTTTGCGTAGGCGAAGCGGGACCGACGAGCAGTACTTC.

The genes are TRBV29-1 and TRBJ1-1; TRBD1 is a possible D gene (5 bases). V was cut by 6 bases and J by 4 bases, with 24 bases left in between. The CDR3 is 16 amino acids. Germline CDR1 and CDR2: SQVTM and ANQGSEA. The CDR3 region is CSVRDSPYAWGTEAFF. Written as DNA, the CDR3 is TGCAGCGTCCGGGACTCCCCCTACGCTTGGGGCACTGAAGCTTTCTTT.

This clonotype was counted only a few times. This chain joins TRBV24-1 and TRBJ2-1, with 7 bases aligning to TRBD2. Germline V gene data show CDR1 as KGHDR and CDR2 as SFDVKD. The CDR3 has 17 amino acids. The trim removed 3 bases at V and 5 bases at J, leaving 12 bases unmatched. CDR3 protein: CATSDPGGGSIHNEQFF. The CDR3 DNA reads as TGTGCCACCAGTGATCCGGGGGGAGGGAGTATCCACAATGAGCAGTTCTTC.

A remark on this clonotype: This may arise from a read error, as a much more abundant clone is one base away. This chain uses TRBV5-6 with TRBJ2-1; D might be TRBD2 (6 bases). The V end was cut by 4 bases, the J end by 1 base, with 9 bases between. Germline V gene lookup returns CDR1 SGHDT and CDR2 YYEEEE. The CDR3 sequence is 14 residues long. CDR3 region: CASSPGRSYNEQFF. CDR3 DNA sequence: TGTGCCAGCAGCCCCGGGAGATCCTACAATGAGCAGTTCTTC.

This chain joins TRBV4-1 and TRBJ1-4; D remains unclear. CDR1 and CDR2 (germline): MGHRA, YSYEKL. The CDR3 is 14 residues long. The ends were cut back, 6 bases at V and 0 bases at J, with 8 bases in the middle. The CDR3 DNA follows: TGCGCCAGCAGGCATCTTACAACTAATGAAAAACTGTTTTTT. This translates into CASRHLTTNEKLFF.

This clonotype was observed a handful of times. J is TRBJ2-7 and V is TRBV5-1; 9 positions match TRBD1. The CDR3 is 16 amino acids. Trimming removed 4 bases from V and 2 bases from J; junction bases left unmatched: 10. CDR1 is SGHRS and CDR2 is YFSETQ in the germline V gene. This chain's CDR3 is CASSAGTGITTYEQYF. The CDR3 nucleotides read TGCGCCAGCAGCGCGGGGACAGGGATAACAACCTACGAGCAGTACTTC.

This clonotype was observed at least ten times. V is TRBV2 and J is TRBJ2-3; D remains unclear. From germline, CDR1 is SNHLY and CDR2 FYNNEI. The V end lost 6 bases, the J end lost 1 base, and 11 bases lay between the germline ends. The CDR3 sequence is 14 residues long. CDR3 nucleotides: TGTGCCAGCAGCGGAGTGTCCCGCACAGATACGCAGTATTTT. This translates into CASSGVSRTDTQYF.

This clonotype was detected a few times. The gene calls are TRBV20-1 and TRBJ2-3, with 9 bases aligning to TRBD1. The CDR3 loop spans 16 amino acids. Germline V gene sequence: CDR1 DFQATT, CDR2 SNEGSKA (reference sequence). Losses at the gene ends were 3 bases for V and 4 bases for J; bases not matched to a gene: 11. The CDR3 nucleotides read TGCAGTGCTAGGAGTGCGGGACAGGGCCGGGCAGATACGCAGTATTTT. It yields the protein CSARSAGQGRADTQYF.

In its sample, this clonotype was seen many times. This chain uses TRBV7-6 with TRBJ1-4; the D is unclear. CDR1 is SGHVS and CDR2 is FNYEAQ in the germline V gene. The CDR3 is 14 amino acids. V was pared by 3 bases and J by 7 bases, with 12 bases between. The CDR3 reads CASSFAYRTEKLFF. The DNA for the CDR3 is TGTGCCAGCAGCTTCGCCTACCGAACTGAAAAACTGTTTTTT.

This chain uses TRBV19 with TRBJ1-1, with D perhaps matching TRBD1 (6 bases). Trimming stripped 3 bases from V and 0 bases from J, with 11 bases between. CDR1 and CDR2 (germline): LNHDA, SQIVND (reference sequence). This CDR3 comprises 15 residues. This chain's CDR3 is CASSILRDMNTEAFF. CDR3 coding DNA: TGTGCCAGTAGTATTCTAAGGGACATGAACACTGAAGCTTTCTTT. The variable domain in full, completed from reference TRBV19 and TRBJ1-1, reads DGGITQSPKYLFRKEGQNVTLSCEQNLNHDAMYWYRQDPGQGLRLIYYSQIVNDFQKGDIAEGYSVSREKKESFPLTVTSAQKNPTAFYLCASSILRDMNTEAFFGQGTRLTVV.

This clonotype came up many times. The chain combines TRBV20-1 with TRBJ1-1; 10 positions agree with TRBD1. With V trimmed by 2 bases and J by 0 bases, 6 bases remained unmatched. Germline assignment: CDR1 DFQATT and CDR2 SNEGSKA (reference sequence). This CDR3 has 16 amino acids. DNA of the CDR3: TGCAGTGCTAGAACGACAGGGGGCGGGGTGAACACTGAAGCTTTCTTT. Translation gives CSARTTGGGVNTEAFF.

Ten or more counts support this clonotype. In nucleotides, the CDR3 is TGTGCCAGCAGTGCAAGCGGGCGATCGTACAATGAGCAGTTCTTC. It yields the protein CASSASGRSYNEQFF. J is TRBJ2-1 and V is TRBV2; possible D gene TRBD2, 6 bases. V was cut by 4 bases and J by 4 bases, with 14 bases left in between. The CDR3 spans 15 residues. The germline V gene encodes CDR1 SNHLY and CDR2 FYNNEI.

The chain employs TRBV20-1 and TRBJ2-1; maybe TRBD2 (6 bases). The CDR3 is made up of 17 amino acids. Trimming took 3 bases from V and 2 from J, leaving 20 bases between them. Germline CDR1 is DFQATT and CDR2 is SNEGSKA (reference sequence). The CDR3 region has the DNA TGCAGTGCTAGGGACTTCACCGGGACTTACACCTACAATGAGCAGTTCTTC. Its protein product is CSARDFTGTYTYNEQFF.